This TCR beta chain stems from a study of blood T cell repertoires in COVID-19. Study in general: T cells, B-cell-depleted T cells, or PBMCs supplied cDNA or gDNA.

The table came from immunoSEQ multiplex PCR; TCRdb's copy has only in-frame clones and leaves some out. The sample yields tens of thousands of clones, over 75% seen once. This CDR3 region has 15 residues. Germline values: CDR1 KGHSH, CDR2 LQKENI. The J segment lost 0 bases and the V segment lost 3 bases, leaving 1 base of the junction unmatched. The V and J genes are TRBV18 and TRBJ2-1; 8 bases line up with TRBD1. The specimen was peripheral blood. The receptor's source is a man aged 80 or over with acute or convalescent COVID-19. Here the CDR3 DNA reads TGTGCCAGCTCACCCGGACAGGGCTCCTACAATGAGCAGTTCTTC. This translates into CASSPGQGSYNEQFF.